The sequence of this T cell receptor (beta chain) was determined in a study of beta chain features in type 1 diabetes. Study-wide context: Sorted cell examination encompassed approximately 110 million cells across all samples. Overall study results and limits: The question of HLA type influencing TCRB rearrangement was one that remained unresolved here.

Germline V gene sequence: CDR1 SNHLY, CDR2 FYNNEI. The length of the CDR3 is 12 residues. V dropped 6 bases and J dropped 9 bases, with 9 bases sitting between them. Of the isolated RNA, all was reverse transcribed, and so the sequenced material was expressed TCRB transcripts. Profiled with immunoSEQ multiplex PCR; TCRdb holds only in-frame clones, not every one. The sample contains about 450,000 clones, roughly 11% of which appear only once. About this clone itself: Its antigen is unidentified.

The V and J genes are TRBV2 and TRBJ1-6; the D is unclear. Specimen: naive CD4+ T cells from blood. The sequence came from a woman in her late teens or twenties in good health. The CDR3 sequence is CASRADASPLHF. CDR3 sequence (DNA): TGTGCCAGCAGAGCGGACGCTTCACCCCTCCACTTT.